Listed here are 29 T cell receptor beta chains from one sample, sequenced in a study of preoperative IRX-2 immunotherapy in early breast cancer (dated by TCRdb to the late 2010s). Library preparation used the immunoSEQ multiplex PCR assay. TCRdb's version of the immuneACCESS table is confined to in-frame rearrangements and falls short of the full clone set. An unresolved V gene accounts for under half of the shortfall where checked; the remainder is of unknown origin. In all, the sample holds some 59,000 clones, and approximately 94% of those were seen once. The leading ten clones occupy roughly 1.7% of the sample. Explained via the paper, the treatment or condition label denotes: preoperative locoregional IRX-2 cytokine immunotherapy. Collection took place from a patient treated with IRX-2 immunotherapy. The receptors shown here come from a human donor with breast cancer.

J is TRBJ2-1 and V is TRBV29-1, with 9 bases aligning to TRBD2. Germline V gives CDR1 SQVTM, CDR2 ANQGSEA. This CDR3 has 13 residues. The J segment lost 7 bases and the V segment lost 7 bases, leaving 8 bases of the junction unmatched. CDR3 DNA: TGCAGCGCCGGGACTAGCATAGGAAATGAGCAGTTCTTC. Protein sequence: CSAGTSIGNEQFF.

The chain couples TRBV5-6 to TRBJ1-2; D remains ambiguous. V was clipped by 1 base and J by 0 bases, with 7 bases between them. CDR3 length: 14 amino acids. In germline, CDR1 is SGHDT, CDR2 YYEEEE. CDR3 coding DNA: TGTGCCAGCAGCTTGTATGGCCCTAACTATGGCTACACCTTC. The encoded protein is CASSLYGPNYGYTF.

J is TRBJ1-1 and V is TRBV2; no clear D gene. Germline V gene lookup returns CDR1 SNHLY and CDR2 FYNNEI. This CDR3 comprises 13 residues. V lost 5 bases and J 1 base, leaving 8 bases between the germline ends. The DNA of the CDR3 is TGTGCCAGCAGTACCACAAGGAACACTGAAGCTTTCTTT. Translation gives CASSTTRNTEAFF. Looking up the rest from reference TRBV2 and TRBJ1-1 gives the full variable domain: EPEVTQTPSHQVTQMGQEVILRCVPISNHLYFYWYRQILGQKVEFLVSFYNNEISEKSEIFDDQFSVERPDGSNFTLKIRSTKLEDSAMYFCASSTTRNTEAFFGQGTRLTVV.

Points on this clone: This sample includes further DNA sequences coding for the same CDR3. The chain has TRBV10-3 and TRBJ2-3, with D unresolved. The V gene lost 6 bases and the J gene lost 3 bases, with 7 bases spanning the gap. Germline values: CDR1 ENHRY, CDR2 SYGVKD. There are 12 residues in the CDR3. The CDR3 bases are TGTGCCATCAGCCCTGGGACAGATACGCAGTATTTT. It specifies CAISPGTDTQYF.

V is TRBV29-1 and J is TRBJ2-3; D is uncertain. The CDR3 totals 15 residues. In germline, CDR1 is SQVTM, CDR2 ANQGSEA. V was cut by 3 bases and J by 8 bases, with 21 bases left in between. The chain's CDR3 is CSVEAVLGLMGTQYF. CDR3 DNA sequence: TGCAGCGTTGAGGCGGTTTTGGGATTAATGGGTACGCAGTATTTT.

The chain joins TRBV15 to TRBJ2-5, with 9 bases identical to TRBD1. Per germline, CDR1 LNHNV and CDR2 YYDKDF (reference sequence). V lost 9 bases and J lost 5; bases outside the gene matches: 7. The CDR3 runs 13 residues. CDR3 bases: TGTGCCACTCAGGGACAGGGCCATGAGACCCAGTACTTC. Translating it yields CATQGQGHETQYF. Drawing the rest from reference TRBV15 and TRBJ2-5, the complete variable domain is DAMVIQNPRYQVTQFGKPVTLSCSQTLNHNVMYWYQQKSSQAPKLLFHYYDKDFNNEADTPDNFQSRRPNTSFCFLDIRSPGLGDTAMYLCATQGQGHETQYFGPGTRLLVL.

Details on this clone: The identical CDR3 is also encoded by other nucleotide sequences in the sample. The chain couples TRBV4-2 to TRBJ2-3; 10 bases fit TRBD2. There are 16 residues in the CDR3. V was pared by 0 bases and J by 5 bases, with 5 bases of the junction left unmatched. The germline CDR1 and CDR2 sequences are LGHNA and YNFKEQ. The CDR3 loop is CASSQELAGVLDTQYF. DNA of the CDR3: TGTGCCAGCAGCCAAGAGCTAGCGGGAGTGTTAGATACGCAGTATTTT.

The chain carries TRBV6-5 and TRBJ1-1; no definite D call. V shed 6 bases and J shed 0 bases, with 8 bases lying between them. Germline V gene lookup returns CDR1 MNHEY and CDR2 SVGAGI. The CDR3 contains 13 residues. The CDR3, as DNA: TGTGCCAGCAGGTCTCAGGTGAACACTGAAGCTTTCTTT. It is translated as CASRSQVNTEAFF.

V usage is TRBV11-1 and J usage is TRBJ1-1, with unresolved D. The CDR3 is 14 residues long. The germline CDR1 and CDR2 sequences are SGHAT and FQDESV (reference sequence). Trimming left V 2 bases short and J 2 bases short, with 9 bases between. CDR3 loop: CASSLFARNTEAFF. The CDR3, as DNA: TGTGCCAGCAGCTTATTCGCGCGAAACACTGAAGCTTTCTTT.

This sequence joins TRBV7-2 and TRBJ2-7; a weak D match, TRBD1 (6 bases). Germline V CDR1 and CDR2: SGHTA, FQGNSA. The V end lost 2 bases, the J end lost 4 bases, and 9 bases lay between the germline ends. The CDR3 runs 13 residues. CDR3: CASSLTGLYEQYF. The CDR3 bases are TGTGCCAGCAGCTTAACAGGGCTATACGAGCAGTACTTC. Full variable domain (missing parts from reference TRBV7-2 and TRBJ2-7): GAGVSQSPSNKVTEKGKDVELRCDPISGHTALYWYRQSLGQGLEFLIYFQGNSAPDKSGLPSDRFSAERTGGSVSTLTIQRTQQEDSAVYLCASSLTGLYEQYFGPGTRLTVT.

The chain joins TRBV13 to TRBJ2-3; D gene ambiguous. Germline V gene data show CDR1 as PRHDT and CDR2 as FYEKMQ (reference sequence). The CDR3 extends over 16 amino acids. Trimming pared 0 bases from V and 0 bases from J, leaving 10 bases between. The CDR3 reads CASSLGLGKSTDTQYF. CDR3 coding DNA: TGTGCCAGCAGCTTAGGTCTGGGGAAGAGCACAGATACGCAGTATTTT.

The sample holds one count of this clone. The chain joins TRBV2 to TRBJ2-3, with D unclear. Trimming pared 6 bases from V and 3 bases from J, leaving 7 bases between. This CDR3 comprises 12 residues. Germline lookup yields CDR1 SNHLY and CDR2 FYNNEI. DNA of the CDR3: TGTGCCAGCAGGGGAAGAACAGATACGCAGTATTTT. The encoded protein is CASRGRTDTQYF.

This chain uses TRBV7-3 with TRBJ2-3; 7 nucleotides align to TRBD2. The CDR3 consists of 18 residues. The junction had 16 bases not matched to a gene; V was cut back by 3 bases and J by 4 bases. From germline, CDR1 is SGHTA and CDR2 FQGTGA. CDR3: CASSFSGGGLLSPDTQYF. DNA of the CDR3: TGTGCCAGCAGCTTCAGTGGCGGGGGACTTCTTAGTCCAGATACGCAGTATTTT.

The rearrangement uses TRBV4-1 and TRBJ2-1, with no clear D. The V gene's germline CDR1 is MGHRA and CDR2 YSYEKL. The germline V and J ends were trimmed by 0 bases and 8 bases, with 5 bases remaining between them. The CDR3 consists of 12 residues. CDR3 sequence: CASSQDFYEQFF. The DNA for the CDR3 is TGCGCCAGCAGCCAAGATTTCTATGAGCAGTTCTTC.

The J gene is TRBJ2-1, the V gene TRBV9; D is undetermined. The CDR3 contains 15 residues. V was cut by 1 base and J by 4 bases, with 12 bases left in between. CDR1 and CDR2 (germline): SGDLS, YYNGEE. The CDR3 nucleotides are TGTGCCAGCAGCGTAATTGCGGAAATTTACAATGAGCAGTTCTTC. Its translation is CASSVIAEIYNEQFF.

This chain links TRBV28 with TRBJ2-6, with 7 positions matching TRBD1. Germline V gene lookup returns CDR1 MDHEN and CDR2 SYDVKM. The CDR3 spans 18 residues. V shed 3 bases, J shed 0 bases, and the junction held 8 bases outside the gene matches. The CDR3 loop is CASSFKGALISGANVLTF. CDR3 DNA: TGTGCCAGCAGTTTTAAGGGGGCCTTGATCTCTGGGGCCAACGTCCTGACTTTC.

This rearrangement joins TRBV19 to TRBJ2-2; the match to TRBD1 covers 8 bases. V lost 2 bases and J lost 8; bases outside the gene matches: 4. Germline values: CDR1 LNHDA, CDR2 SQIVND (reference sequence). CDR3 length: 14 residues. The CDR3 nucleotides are TGTGCCAGTAGTATATCCCAGGGGGCTGGGGAGCTGTTTTTT. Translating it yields CASSISQGAGELFF.

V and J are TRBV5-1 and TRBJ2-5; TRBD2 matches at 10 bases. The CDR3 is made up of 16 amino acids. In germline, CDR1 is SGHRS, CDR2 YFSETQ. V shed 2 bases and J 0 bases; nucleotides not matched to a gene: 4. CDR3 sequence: CASSLLSGGYQETQYF. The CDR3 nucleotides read TGCGCCAGCAGCTTACTTAGCGGGGGGTACCAAGAGACCCAGTACTTC.

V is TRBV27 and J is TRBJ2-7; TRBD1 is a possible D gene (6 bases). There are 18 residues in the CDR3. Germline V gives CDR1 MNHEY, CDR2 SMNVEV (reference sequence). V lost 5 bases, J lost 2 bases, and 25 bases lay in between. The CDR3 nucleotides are TGTGCCAGCAGTCCACCCCAATTGTTTCGGGCAGGGGCCTACGAGCAGTACTTC. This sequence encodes CASSPPQLFRAGAYEQYF.

The CDR3 sequence: CASTSGRYEQYF. The CDR3 DNA follows: TGTGCCAGCACCAGTGGGCGATACGAGCAGTACTTC. The chain combines TRBV6-6 with TRBJ2-7; no clear D. This CDR3 region has 12 residues. The ends were cut back, 7 bases at V and 4 bases at J, with 11 bases in the middle. CDR1 is MNHNY, CDR2 SVGAGI, per germline (reference sequence).

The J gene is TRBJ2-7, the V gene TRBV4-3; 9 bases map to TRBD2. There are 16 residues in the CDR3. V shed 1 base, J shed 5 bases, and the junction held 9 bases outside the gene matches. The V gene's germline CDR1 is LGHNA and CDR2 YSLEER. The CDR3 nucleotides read TGCGCCAGCAGCCAAGGTTTAGCGGGAGTGCTCCACGAGCAGTACTTC. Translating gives CASSQGLAGVLHEQYF.

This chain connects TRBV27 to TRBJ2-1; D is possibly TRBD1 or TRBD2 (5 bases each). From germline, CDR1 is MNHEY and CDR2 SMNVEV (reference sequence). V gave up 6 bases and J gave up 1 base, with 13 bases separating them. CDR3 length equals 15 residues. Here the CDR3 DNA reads TGTGCCAGCAGCCTTAATTGGGGGTCCTACAATGAGCAGTTCTTC. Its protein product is CASSLNWGSYNEQFF.

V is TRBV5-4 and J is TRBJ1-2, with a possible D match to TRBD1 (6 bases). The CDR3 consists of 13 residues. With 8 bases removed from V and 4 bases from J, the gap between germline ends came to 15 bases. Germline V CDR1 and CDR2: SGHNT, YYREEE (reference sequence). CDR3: CASSVQGGYGYTF. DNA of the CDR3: TGTGCCAGTTCGGTACAGGGAGGCTATGGCTACACCTTC.

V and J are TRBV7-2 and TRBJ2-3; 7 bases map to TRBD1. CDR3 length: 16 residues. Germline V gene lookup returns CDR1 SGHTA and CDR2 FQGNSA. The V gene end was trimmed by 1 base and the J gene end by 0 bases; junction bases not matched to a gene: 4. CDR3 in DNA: TGTGCCAGCAGCTTAGAGGGACAGCCTAGCACAGATACGCAGTATTTT. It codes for CASSLEGQPSTDTQYF.

The CDR3 nucleotides are TGTGCCAGTAGGATTAGCAGGGCCGCGGGGGCTTTCTTT. Protein product: CASRISRAAGAFF. The rearrangement joins TRBV19 to TRBJ1-1; TRBD1 is a possible D gene (5 bases). The CDR3 covers 13 residues. Germline CDR1 and CDR2: LNHDA and SQIVND (reference sequence). The V end lost 6 bases, the J end lost 11 bases, and 19 bases lay between the germline ends.

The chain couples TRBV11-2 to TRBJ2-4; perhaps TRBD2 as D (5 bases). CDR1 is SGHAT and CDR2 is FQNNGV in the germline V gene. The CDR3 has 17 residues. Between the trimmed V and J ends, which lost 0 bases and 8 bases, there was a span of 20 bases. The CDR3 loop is CASSLDFGVRGGDIQYF. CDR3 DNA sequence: TGTGCCAGCAGCTTAGACTTCGGGGTCCGGGGTGGGGACATTCAGTACTTC. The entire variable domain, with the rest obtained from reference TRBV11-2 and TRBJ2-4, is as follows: EAGVAQSPRYKIIEKRQSVAFWCNPISGHATLYWYQQILGQGPKLLIQFQNNGVVDDSQLPKDRFSAERLKGVDSTLKIQPAKLEDSAVYLCASSLDFGVRGGDIQYFGAGTRLSVL.

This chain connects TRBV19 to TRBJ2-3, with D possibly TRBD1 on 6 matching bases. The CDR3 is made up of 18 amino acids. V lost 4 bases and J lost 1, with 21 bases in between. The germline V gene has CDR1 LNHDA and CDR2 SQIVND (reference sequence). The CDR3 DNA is TGTGCCAGTAGTACATACGGGACACACAGGACCGGCACAGATACGCAGTATTTT. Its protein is CASSTYGTHRTGTDTQYF.

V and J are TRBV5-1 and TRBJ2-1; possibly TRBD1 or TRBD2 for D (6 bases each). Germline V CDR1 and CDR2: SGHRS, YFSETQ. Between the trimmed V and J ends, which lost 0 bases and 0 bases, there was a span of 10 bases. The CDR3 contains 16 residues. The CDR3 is CASSLAGGHSYNEQFF. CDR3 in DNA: TGCGCCAGCAGCTTGGCCGGGGGACACTCCTACAATGAGCAGTTCTTC.

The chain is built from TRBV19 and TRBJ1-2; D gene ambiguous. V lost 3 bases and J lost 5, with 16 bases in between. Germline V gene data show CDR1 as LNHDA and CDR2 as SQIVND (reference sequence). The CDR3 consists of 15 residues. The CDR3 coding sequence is TGTGCCAGTAGTATCCACTCACCCGGGTCATATGGCTACACCTTC. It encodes CASSIHSPGSYGYTF.